What follows are 18 T cell receptor beta chains derived from one specimen sequenced in a study of shared clonotypes between healthy human individuals. Here immunoSEQ multiplex PCR was the method, and the copy in TCRdb shows in-frame clones only, minus some. The sample has about 510,000 clones; around 79% are singletons. The material sequenced was PBMCs. These receptors were collected from a woman between 40 and 55 years old in good health. Some clones in this sample may be carry-over from other donors' samples.

The chain couples TRBV27 to TRBJ2-7; 10 bases map to TRBD2. The CDR3 is 15 amino acids. CDR1 is MNHEY and CDR2 is SMNVEV in the germline V gene (reference sequence). The junction had 9 bases not matched to a gene; V was cut back by 4 bases and J by 6 bases. The CDR3 DNA sequence: TGTGCCAGCAGTTCCCTAGCGGGAGCGGATGGCGAGCAGTACTTC. Translating gives CASSSLAGADGEQYF.

The V and J genes are TRBV30 and TRBJ2-1; 7 positions agree with TRBD2. J lost 8 bases, V lost 5 bases, and 6 bases had no gene match. This CDR3 spans 12 amino acids. CDR1 is GTSNPN, CDR2 SVGIG, per germline (reference sequence). CDR3 sequence (DNA): TGTGCCTGGGGCGGGAGTAGGGATGAGCAGTTCTTC. It specifies CAWGGSRDEQFF.

This chain connects TRBV5-1 to TRBJ2-1, with 7 positions matching TRBD1. The germline gives CDR1 SGHRS, CDR2 YFSETQ. V was clipped by 4 bases and J by 2 bases; unmatched bases: 6. This CDR3 contains 15 residues. The CDR3: CASSPTGNPYNEQFF. The CDR3 bases are TGCGCCAGCAGCCCGACAGGGAACCCCTACAATGAGCAGTTCTTC.

CDR3 sequence reads: CASSQGVRQPQHF. The CDR3 region has the DNA TGTGCCAGCTCACAGGGGGTTAGGCAGCCCCAGCATTTT. The V and J genes are TRBV18 and TRBJ1-5, with a tentative D call TRBD1 (6 bases). The CDR3 runs to 13 residues. CDR1 is KGHSH, CDR2 LQKENI, per germline. V shed 4 bases and J shed 7 bases, with 11 bases lying between them.

This clone was recorded a few times. V and J are TRBV18 and TRBJ2-7, with D unclear. The CDR3 contains 14 residues. Germline V gives CDR1 KGHSH, CDR2 LQKENI. V was pared by 0 bases and J by 1 base, with 7 bases between. The CDR3 region is CASSPPYGSYEQYF. The CDR3 bases are TGTGCCAGCTCACCACCCTACGGTTCCTACGAGCAGTACTTC.

The table lists this clone with a few counts. The rearrangement uses TRBV28 and TRBJ1-5; D is undetermined. Germline loops: CDR1 MDHEN, CDR2 SYDVKM. V lost 6 bases and J 11 bases, leaving 14 bases between the germline ends. The CDR3 totals 12 residues. This CDR3 reads CASSPRVWTQHF. The DNA of the CDR3 is TGTGCCAGCAGCCCCCGGGTCTGGACCCAGCATTTT. Together with reference TRBV28 and TRBJ1-5, the CDR3 gives the full variable domain: DVKVTQSSRYLVKRTGEKVFLECVQDMDHENMFWYRQDPGLGLRLIYFSYDVKMKEKGDIPEGYSVSREKKERFSLILESASTNQTSMYLCASSPRVWTQHFGDGTRLSIL.

This clone was detected once. The chain employs TRBV9 and TRBJ2-1; tentatively, D is TRBD2 (5 bases). Germline V gives CDR1 SGDLS, CDR2 YYNGEE. There are 15 residues in the CDR3. Trimming took 0 bases from V and 4 from J, leaving 11 bases between them. CDR3: CASSVDQRRYNEQFF. CDR3 sequence (DNA): TGTGCCAGCAGCGTAGATCAGCGGCGATACAATGAGCAGTTCTTC.

The chain joins TRBV10-3 to TRBJ1-1, with 7 bases that match TRBD1. The trim removed 4 bases at V and 3 bases at J, leaving 5 bases unmatched. The germline V gene has CDR1 ENHRY and CDR2 SYGVKD. The CDR3 runs 14 residues. CDR3 loop: CAISGEGAHTEAFF. CDR3 DNA: TGTGCCATCAGTGGGGAGGGGGCGCACACTGAAGCTTTCTTT.

The rearrangement links TRBV6-4 to TRBJ2-6; TRBD1 matches 7 bases. Losses at the gene ends were 8 bases for V and 2 bases for J; bases not matched to a gene: 6. This CDR3 spans 15 amino acids. Germline V gene sequence: CDR1 MRHNA, CDR2 SNTAGT. CDR3 coding DNA: TGTGCCAGCCTTAGACAGGGCGCTGGGGCCAACGTCCTGACTTTC. It is translated as CASLRQGAGANVLTF.

The V and J genes are TRBV7-6 and TRBJ2-1, with D possibly TRBD1 on 7 matching bases. There are 13 residues in the CDR3. CDR1 SGHVS and CDR2 FNYEAQ come from the germline V gene. The V gene lost 5 bases and the J gene lost 5 bases, with 10 bases spanning the gap. The CDR3 here is CASSAGQNNEQFF. The CDR3 DNA reads TGTGCCAGCAGCGCGGGACAGAACAATGAGCAGTTCTTC.

The rearrangement joins TRBV11-2 to TRBJ2-3, with 12 bases matching TRBD2. Germline V gives CDR1 SGHAT, CDR2 FQNNGV. The trim removed 6 bases at V and 5 bases at J, leaving 6 bases unmatched. The CDR3 has 15 residues. This chain's CDR3 is CASSLAGGGEDTQYF. The CDR3 DNA sequence: TGTGCCAGCAGTCTAGCGGGAGGGGGTGAAGATACGCAGTATTTT.

This rearrangement joins TRBV11-2 to TRBJ2-7, with D perhaps TRBD2 (5 bases). With 5 bases removed from V and 2 bases from J, the gap between germline ends came to 13 bases. The CDR3 loop spans 14 amino acids. CDR1 is SGHAT and CDR2 is FQNNGV in the germline V gene. Written as DNA, the CDR3 is TGTGCCAGCAGCCTGCAGCGGCAAACCTACGAGCAGTACTTC. Protein sequence: CASSLQRQTYEQYF.

The chain couples TRBV28 to TRBJ2-5; 10 bases fit TRBD2. The V segment lost 3 bases and the J segment 0 bases; nucleotides outside the gene matches: 7. This CDR3 contains 17 residues. Germline CDR1 is MDHEN and CDR2 is SYDVKM. The CDR3 nucleotides are TGTGCCAGCAGTTTGGCTAGCGGGAGTGTCCACCAAGAGACCCAGTACTTC. Its translation: CASSLASGSVHQETQYF.

The chain uses TRBV30 and TRBJ2-5, with D possibly matching TRBD2 (5 bases). V was trimmed by 3 bases and J by 5 bases, leaving 16 bases between them. Germline V lookup: CDR1 GTSNPN, CDR2 SVGIG (reference sequence). The CDR3 runs 14 residues. In DNA form, the CDR3 reads TGTGCCTGGAGAAAGACCGGAGGATCGGAGACCCAGTACTTC. Protein: CAWRKTGGSETQYF.

The sample holds one count of this clone. The J gene is TRBJ1-4, the V gene TRBV9, with D maybe TRBD1 (5 bases). The V end lost 4 bases, the J end lost 8 bases, and 15 bases lay between the germline ends. The length of the CDR3 is 14 residues. Germline CDR1 SGDLS, CDR2 YYNGEE. CDR3 protein: CASSSGLRDEKLFF. In DNA, the CDR3 is TGTGCCAGCAGCTCGGGTCTCAGGGACGAAAAACTGTTTTTT.

V and J are TRBV12-5 and TRBJ2-2; D remains ambiguous. Germline V gene lookup returns CDR1 LGHNT and CDR2 FRNRAP. CDR3 length equals 12 residues. V lost 9 bases and J 2 bases, leaving 7 bases between the germline ends. The CDR3 coding sequence is TGTGCTAGCGGAATTAACACCGGGGAGCTGTTTTTT. Translation gives CASGINTGELFF.

The rearrangement links TRBV6-1 to TRBJ2-7; the D call may be TRBD1 or TRBD2 (5 bases each). Between the trimmed V and J ends, which lost 4 bases and 7 bases, there was a span of 20 bases. CDR3 length equals 15 residues. Germline V gene sequence: CDR1 MNHNS, CDR2 SASEGT. The CDR3 DNA sequence: TGTGCCAGCAGTGTGACCCGGGACCCCGTTTGGGAGCAGTACTTC. Residues: CASSVTRDPVWEQYF.

The gene calls are TRBV7-2 and TRBJ2-7, with D maybe TRBD2 (6 bases). CDR3 size: 16 residues. V was clipped by 1 base and J by 2 bases, with 15 bases between them. Per germline, CDR1 SGHTA and CDR2 FQGNSA. As DNA, the CDR3 is TGTGCCAGCAGCTTAGGGGGAGGCGGGAACCCCTACGAGCAGTACTTC. Its protein product is CASSLGGGGNPYEQYF.